This T cell receptor beta chain was recovered during a study of molecular identifiers for immune sequencing clone quantification. Study-level results: Jurkat TCR RNA spiked in from one cell reportedly remained identifiable amid about a million naive cells. Clones above 20 RNA copies contained over 97% of effector molecules and under 1% of naive molecules.

It was with previously described methods and listed TCR primers that bulk TCR libraries were made. TCRdb recomputed calls from the PCR reads with MiXCR, one row per CDR3 protein. The top ten clones hold roughly 0.77% of a sample with under 600,000 distinct CDR3 sequences, around 23% of them seen once. For this clonotype: Its cognate antigen is unknown.

Libraries for naive CD8 T cells, which were made from roughly 21,000 to 960,000 sorted cells, drew on 10%, 30% or 50% of the RNA. Germline V gene sequence: CDR1 LGHNA, CDR2 YNFKEQ. CDR3 length equals 16 residues. Trimming took 5 bases from V and 2 from J; bases not matched to a gene: 10. The sequence was collected from a human donor in good health. Some libraries in this study had Jurkat cell RNA spiked in. V usage is TRBV4-2 and J usage is TRBJ2-7; 9 bases match TRBD2. Sequencing was done on a sample of naive CD8+ T cells from blood, with Jurkat cell RNA spiked in. Subset: FACS-sorted CD8+CD4-CCR7+CD45RA+ naive T cells. CDR3 region: CASSKATSGSTYEQYF. As DNA, the CDR3 is TGTGCCAGCAGCAAAGCGACTAGCGGAAGCACCTACGAGCAGTACTTC.